This T cell receptor beta chain stems from a study of human T cells and chemical hapten exposure. Time point here: patch test 2, 6 weeks after DPC sensitization. Specified treatment: therapeutic diphenylcyclopropenone sensitization with weekly scalp DPC. CDR1 is SQVTM, CDR2 ANQGSEA, per germline. CDR3 length equals 13 residues. Using its own MiXCR run on the RACE reads, TCRdb lists one record per CDR3 protein. There are about 82,000 distinct CDR3 sequences in the sample; under 11% occur only once, and approximately 4.7% lies in the top ten. This clonotype was counted at least ten times. V gene TRBV29-1 combines with J gene TRBJ2-3; D unresolved. The source of this sequence is a woman in her fifties or sixties with alopecia areata. Some clones in this sample may be carry-over from other donors' samples. Sequenced material: whole blood, taken in connection with sensitization to the hapten diphenylcyclopropenone (DPC). The CDR3 sequence is CSQGRGNTDTQYF. Written as DNA, the CDR3 is TGCAGTCAAGGTCGAGGTAACACAGATACGCAGTATTTT.